The rows below give T cell receptor beta chains drawn from one sample of a study of CD8 T cells in ankylosing spondylitis. MiXCR was run by TCRdb on the 5' RACE reads, yielding one entry per CDR3 protein. The profile shows just under 350,000 distinct CDR3 sequences, roughly 15% of them singletons. Sequencing was done on a sample of blood, either unsorted or a sorted T cell fraction (not recorded which). The receptors shown here come from a male donor with ankylosing spondylitis or in good health (not recorded which). Both conserved end residues are part of each CDR3. A D gene is named only where the DNA matches it firmly. Expanded clones are given a class, and other clones once, few, many or no size at all.

>NA|TRBJ1-1|TRBV5-1|many
CASRAGHPNTEAFF
TGCGCCAGCAGAGCGGGACACCCGAACACTGAAGCTTTCTTT
>NA|TRBJ1-1|TRBV29-1|NA
CSVVPRQVLTEAFF
TGCAGCGTTGTTCCCAGACAGGTCCTGACTGAAGCTTTCTTT
>TRBD2|TRBJ2-5|TRBV12-3/TRBV12-4|NA
CASSPPRLAGVETQYF
TGTGCCAGCAGTCCCCCTAGACTAGCGGGAGTGGAGACCCAGTACTTC
>TRBD1|TRBJ1-4|TRBV4-1|NA
CASSPSGTGGEKLFF
TGCGCCAGCAGCCCCTCCGGGACAGGGGGAGAAAAACTGTTTTTT
>TRBD1|TRBJ1-1|TRBV4-1|many
CASSQPGTGGFEAFF
TGCGCCAGCAGCCAACCTGGGACAGGGGGATTTGAAGCTTTCTTT
>NA|TRBJ1-1|TRBV6-1|few
CASTTKGEAFF
TGTGCCAGCACCACCAAAGGTGAAGCTTTCTTT
>NA|TRBJ2-7|TRBV3-1|few
CASSQRKGDTVGTSYEQYF
TGTGCCAGCAGCCAACGCAAGGGGGACACGGTCGGTACTTCCTACGAGCAGTACTTC
>TRBD1|TRBJ1-2|TRBV6-5|NA
CASSYSTGHYGYTF
TGTGCCAGCAGTTACTCGACAGGGCACTATGGCTACACCTTC
>TRBD1|TRBJ2-7|TRBV4-1|NA
CASSRAVGTGDSYEQYF
TGCGCCAGCAGCCGGGCGGTCGGGACAGGGGACTCCTACGAGCAGTACTTC
>NA|TRBJ2-7|TRBV6-1|NA
CASSELAFGTGPYEQYF
TGTGCCAGCAGTGAACTAGCATTCGGAACCGGGCCCTACGAGCAGTACTTC
>TRBD1|TRBJ2-1|TRBV5-1|few
CASGRDRPYNEQFF
TGCGCCAGCGGAAGGGACAGACCCTACAATGAGCAGTTCTTC
>TRBD1|TRBJ2-2|TRBV7-8|few
CASSLHKDRFNTGELFF
TGTGCCAGCAGCCTCCACAAGGACAGGTTCAACACCGGGGAGCTGTTTTTT
>NA|TRBJ1-5|TRBV4-1|many
CASSQDRPGLQPQHF
TGCGCCAGCAGCCAAGATCGGCCTGGGTTACAGCCCCAGCATTTT
>TRBD1|TRBJ1-2|TRBV7-9|many
CASSLPGTDYTF
TGTGCCAGCAGCTTACCCGGGACAGACTACACCTTC
>NA|TRBJ2-2|TRBV9|few
CASSEGVSGELFF
TGTGCCAGCAGCGAGGGAGTTTCCGGGGAGCTGTTTTTT